These 28 T cell receptor beta chains share one sample of origin, sequenced in a study of cytomegalovirus exposure and HLA in healthy donors. The protocol was immunoSEQ multiplex PCR, while the TCRdb copy is restricted to in-frame clones and leaves out a portion. Here the sample spans 150,000 to 200,000 clones, 75% to 90% being singletons. The material sequenced was PBMCs. The receptors stem from a young man in good health and CMV-seropositive.

The V gene is TRBV18, the J gene TRBJ1-4, with no clear D. Germline loops: CDR1 KGHSH, CDR2 LQKENI. This CDR3 contains 15 residues. V lost 3 bases and J lost 6, with 14 bases in between. The CDR3 coding sequence is TGTGCCAGCTCACCGACGAGGGTTGAATATGAAAAACTGTTTTTT. This translates into CASSPTRVEYEKLFF. The entire variable domain, with the rest obtained from reference TRBV18 and TRBJ1-4, is as follows: NAGVMQNPRHLVRRRGQEARLRCSPMKGHSHVYWYRQLPEEGLKFMVYLQKENIIDESGMPKERFSAEFPKEGPSILRIQQVVRGDSAAYFCASSPTRVEYEKLFFGSGTQLSVL.

On this clone: This specimen includes other DNA sequences encoding the same CDR3. The V gene is TRBV2, the J gene TRBJ2-7, with D tentatively TRBD2 (5 bases). V gave up 6 bases and J gave up 2 bases, with 8 bases separating them. The CDR3 is 12 residues long. Germline values: CDR1 SNHLY, CDR2 FYNNEI. The CDR3 DNA is TGTGCCAGCAGGGACTCTCCCTACGAGCAGTACTTC. Protein: CASRDSPYEQYF.

The chain has TRBV28 and TRBJ2-1, with D tentatively TRBD2 (5 bases). Trimming removed 9 bases from V and 9 bases from J, with 15 bases in between. Germline V gene data show CDR1 as MDHEN and CDR2 as SYDVKM. The CDR3 loop spans 12 amino acids. CDR3: CASCNPGSEQFF. The CDR3 bases are TGTGCCAGTTGTAACCCGGGGAGTGAGCAGTTCTTC.

The V call is TRBV5-1, the J call TRBJ2-7; 10 nucleotides match TRBD2. CDR1 is SGHRS, CDR2 YFSETQ, per germline. There are 18 residues in the CDR3. Trimming cost V 0 bases and J 3 bases; bases outside gene matches: 12. As DNA, the CDR3 is TGCGCCAGCAGCTTGGAGGTGCTAGCGGGGGTACCGCTCTACGAGCAGTACTTC. It is translated as CASSLEVLAGVPLYEQYF.

The gene calls are TRBV2 and TRBJ2-5; TRBD2 is a possible D gene (5 bases). Per the germline V gene, CDR1 is SNHLY and CDR2 is FYNNEI. Between the trimmed V and J ends, which lost 4 bases and 5 bases, there was a span of 8 bases. The length of the CDR3 is 12 residues. The CDR3: CASSGGPETQYF. CDR3 DNA: TGTGCCAGCAGTGGAGGGCCGGAGACCCAGTACTTC.

The chain uses TRBV2 and TRBJ1-4; 10 bases align to TRBD1. The J segment lost 5 bases and the V segment lost 6 bases, leaving 21 bases of the junction unmatched. This CDR3 has 20 residues. The germline CDR1 and CDR2 sequences are SNHLY and FYNNEI. The CDR3: CASSPIWPVAPGQGNEKLFF. The CDR3, as DNA: TGTGCCAGCAGCCCGATTTGGCCTGTTGCCCCGGGACAGGGGAATGAAAAACTGTTTTTT.

This chain uses TRBV2 with TRBJ2-7, with D possibly TRBD1 on 5 matching bases. V was cut by 3 bases and J by 3 bases, with 15 bases left in between. This CDR3 region has 15 residues. Germline CDR1 is SNHLY and CDR2 is FYNNEI. The CDR3 region is CASSDRAGLGYEQYF. In DNA, the CDR3 is TGTGCCAGCAGTGATAGGGCAGGGTTGGGCTACGAGCAGTACTTC.

J is TRBJ2-1 and V is TRBV4-2; D perhaps matches TRBD2 (5 bases). This CDR3 region has 12 residues. Germline assignment: CDR1 LGHNA and CDR2 YNFKEQ. V dropped 0 bases and J dropped 10 bases, with 7 bases sitting between them. The CDR3 spells CASSQDSAEQFF. CDR3 DNA sequence: TGTGCCAGCAGCCAAGATAGCGCCGAGCAGTTCTTC.

CDR3 region: CASSLLQGAGGELFF. The CDR3 DNA is TGTGCCAGCAGTTTATTACAGGGGGCTGGTGGGGAGCTGTTTTTT. V usage is TRBV28 and J usage is TRBJ2-2, with 9 nucleotides matching TRBD1. V lost 1 base to trimming and J lost 8 bases; unmatched junction nucleotides: 5. The CDR3 length is 15 residues. CDR1 and CDR2 (germline): MDHEN, SYDVKM.

This chain uses TRBV27 with TRBJ2-1; 8 positions match TRBD2. Germline CDR1 MNHEY, CDR2 SMNVEV (reference sequence). CDR3 length equals 16 residues. The ends lost 4 bases at V and 10 bases at J; junction bases unmatched: 15. The CDR3 region has the DNA TGTGCCAGCAGTTCGATCTTCCTCGGGGGGGGTTGGGAGCAGTTCTTC. This translates into CASSSIFLGGGWEQFF.

The chain couples TRBV30 to TRBJ1-1, with unresolved D. Germline V gene sequence: CDR1 GTSNPN, CDR2 SVGIG (reference sequence). The CDR3 is 12 residues long. Trimming pared 2 bases from V and 1 base from J, leaving 5 bases between. This CDR3 reads CAWSNSNTEAFF. In DNA form, the CDR3 reads TGTGCCTGGAGTAACTCGAACACTGAAGCTTTCTTT.

In DNA form, the CDR3 reads TGTGCCAGCAGCCCCGAGGGGACTAATCAGCCCCAGCATTTT. This sequence encodes CASSPEGTNQPQHF. This chain uses TRBV7-6 with TRBJ1-5, with D perhaps matching TRBD1 (5 bases). The germline V gene encodes CDR1 SGHVS and CDR2 FNYEAQ. The CDR3 consists of 14 residues. V lost 5 bases, J lost 4 bases, and 12 bases lay in between.

The chain employs TRBV9 and TRBJ2-2, with 14 bases aligning to TRBD2. CDR3 length: 16 amino acids. The germline V gene has CDR1 SGDLS and CDR2 YYNGEE. J was trimmed by 4 bases and V by 5 bases; bases with no gene match: 4. The CDR3 DNA reads as TGTGCCAGCAGTCGGGGGACTAGCGGGAGCACCGGGGAGCTGTTTTTT. It specifies CASSRGTSGSTGELFF.

V is TRBV5-6 and J is TRBJ1-2; D unclear. The CDR3 length is 13 residues. The V gene's germline CDR1 is SGHDT and CDR2 YYEEEE. V lost 6 bases to trimming and J lost 3 bases, with 12 bases between them. The CDR3 sequence is CASTPAGDYGYTF. DNA of the CDR3: TGTGCCAGCACTCCGGCGGGCGACTATGGCTACACCTTC.

The V call is TRBV7-2, the J call TRBJ2-5; 7 bases fit TRBD2. The germline gives CDR1 SGHTA, CDR2 FQGNSA. The CDR3 is 13 amino acids. V was pared by 6 bases and J by 5 bases, with 6 bases of the junction left unmatched. The CDR3 DNA reads as TGTGCCAGCAGGCCAGCGGGGCGGGAGACCCAGTACTTC. Encoded protein: CASRPAGRETQYF.

The CDR3 region has the DNA TGTGCCAGCAGCGTCCGAGGGGGCGAGGAGAACACCGGGGAGCTGTTTTTT. It translates to CASSVRGGEENTGELFF. The J gene is TRBJ2-2, the V gene TRBV9; 7 positions agree with TRBD1. This CDR3 region has 17 residues. In germline, CDR1 is SGDLS, CDR2 YYNGEE. V lost 2 bases and J lost 1; bases outside the gene matches: 8.

A few counts support this clone. CDR3 in amino acids: CASSQQGRTEAFF. The CDR3 coding sequence is TGTGCCAGCAGTCAACAGGGGCGCACTGAAGCTTTCTTT. The chain is built from TRBV27 and TRBJ1-1, with 7 nucleotides matching TRBD1. CDR3 size: 13 residues. J was trimmed by 4 bases and V by 5 bases; bases with no gene match: 4. Germline CDR1 and CDR2: MNHEY and SMNVEV (reference sequence).

The chain uses TRBV6-1 and TRBJ2-3, with 9 bases that match TRBD1. The V segment lost 4 bases and the J segment 0 bases; nucleotides outside the gene matches: 5. In germline, CDR1 is MNHNS, CDR2 SASEGT. The CDR3 length is 16 residues. The CDR3: CASSAEDRGSTDTQYF. The CDR3 DNA reads TGTGCCAGCAGTGCAGAGGACAGGGGAAGCACAGATACGCAGTATTTT.

The rearrangement joins TRBV27 to TRBJ2-5, with D uncertain. Per the germline V gene, CDR1 is MNHEY and CDR2 is SMNVEV (reference sequence). The CDR3 loop spans 14 amino acids. With 5 bases removed from V and 1 base from J, the gap between germline ends came to 11 bases. CDR3 sequence reads: CASSTGSPQETQYF. The CDR3 nucleotides are TGTGCCAGCAGTACCGGGTCCCCCCAAGAGACCCAGTACTTC.

The V call is TRBV27, the J call TRBJ2-7; 7 bases align to TRBD1. Germline CDR1 and CDR2: MNHEY and SMNVEV (reference sequence). V shed 8 bases, J shed 6 bases, and the junction held 10 bases outside the gene matches. This CDR3 is 13 amino acids long. The CDR3 sequence: CASRNHQGVEQYF. CDR3 DNA: TGTGCCAGCCGTAACCACCAGGGGGTCGAGCAGTACTTC.

This clone turned up a few times. The chain has TRBV4-1 and TRBJ1-1; D is undetermined. The CDR3 length is 14 residues. The germline CDR1 and CDR2 sequences are MGHRA and YSYEKL. V was pared by 5 bases and J by 1 base, with 11 bases between. The CDR3 region is CASSGPLRNTEAFF. CDR3 coding DNA: TGCGCCAGCAGCGGGCCCCTCAGGAACACTGAAGCTTTCTTT.

The chain combines TRBV4-3 with TRBJ2-3; 9 bases map to TRBD2. Germline trimming cut 4 bases from V and 2 bases from J; bases unmatched to any gene: 13. Germline assignment: CDR1 LGHNA and CDR2 YSLEER. The CDR3 sequence is 18 residues long. This chain's CDR3 is CASSLTSASGAYTDTQYF. The CDR3 nucleotides read TGCGCCAGCAGCCTCACTTCGGCTAGCGGGGCGTACACAGATACGCAGTATTTT.

The chain links TRBV28 to TRBJ2-1, with 9 nucleotides matching TRBD2. The CDR3 sequence is 13 residues long. V dropped 5 bases and J dropped 14; count of bases not matched to a gene: 10. Germline CDR1 reads MDHEN; CDR2 reads SYDVKM. The CDR3 here is CASSPSLAGRKFF. The CDR3 DNA follows: TGTGCCAGCAGTCCTTCCCTAGCGGGGCGGAAGTTCTTC.

CDR3 in DNA: TGTGCCAGCAGCAACCCCGGGACTATCCCCCATGAGCAGTTCTTC. This codes for CASSNPGTIPHEQFF. The V call is TRBV14, the J call TRBJ2-1; 7 nucleotides match TRBD2. The CDR3 runs 15 residues. The V gene end was trimmed by 5 bases and the J gene end by 8 bases; junction bases not matched to a gene: 12. Germline CDR1 is SGHDN and CDR2 is FVKESK.

The table lists this clone with a few counts. This rearrangement joins TRBV2 to TRBJ1-5; the D is unclear. Germline V gene lookup returns CDR1 SNHLY and CDR2 FYNNEI. V was clipped by 6 bases and J by 3 bases, with 21 bases between them. This CDR3 is 17 amino acids long. The CDR3 sequence: CASRSTRGYDDNQPQHF. The DNA for the CDR3 is TGTGCCAGCAGAAGCACCCGGGGTTACGATGACAATCAGCCCCAGCATTTT.

This clone was seen at least ten times. The CDR3 nucleotides are TGTGCCAGCAGCCAGGGACAGGGGTGGGCCCAGTACTTC. Translating gives CASSQGQGWAQYF. The chain joins TRBV11-2 to TRBJ2-5; 10 bases fit TRBD1. The CDR3 runs to 13 residues. V gave up 5 bases and J gave up 9 bases; unmatched junction bases: 6. CDR1 and CDR2 (germline): SGHAT, FQNNGV.

This sequence joins TRBV9 and TRBJ2-1; 9 nucleotides match TRBD2. CDR1 and CDR2 from the germline V gene are SGDLS and YYNGEE. CDR3 size: 15 residues. The V gene end was trimmed by 0 bases and the J gene end by 4 bases; junction bases not matched to a gene: 2. The chain's CDR3 is CASSVATSGYNEQFF. The CDR3 DNA follows: TGTGCCAGCAGCGTAGCGACTAGCGGATACAATGAGCAGTTCTTC.

CDR3 nucleotides: TGCGCCAGCAGCCAAGGCGGGACAGTCCCGACAGATACGCAGTATTTT. Translated, it gives CASSQGGTVPTDTQYF. V usage is TRBV4-3 and J usage is TRBJ2-3; possibly TRBD1 for D (7 bases). Germline lookup yields CDR1 LGHNA and CDR2 YSLEER. The CDR3 consists of 16 residues. The V and J ends lost 1 base and 3 bases respectively, with 14 bases between them.